Below, 21 T cell receptor beta chains from the same sample are listed, as sequenced in a study of T cells in women clearing cervical HPV infection. Measured with immunoSEQ multiplex PCR; TCRdb has only the in-frame clones, and not every one. Recorded here are around 30,000 clones; the top ten clones represent around 20%. Sequencing input: blood buffy coat. These receptors all stem from a woman between 18 and 75 years old with a cervical HPV16 infection that either progressed to CIN3+ or cleared (not recorded which).

Remarks on this clone: With the read ending 3 residues before the CDR3 end, the germline J gene is used to fill in that end. The chain uses TRBV9 and TRBJ2-7; TRBD1 aligns across 10 bases. Losses at the gene ends were 3 bases for V and 6 bases for J; bases not matched to a gene: 6. The CDR3 totals 14 residues. CDR1 is SGDLS and CDR2 is YYNGEE in the germline V gene. CDR3 amino acids: CASSAGQGSFEQYF. CDR3 DNA, as far as it was read: TGTGCCAGCAGCGCGGGACAGGGGTCTTTCGAG. The variable domain in full, with the rest retrieved from reference TRBV9 and TRBJ2-7, is DSGVTQTPKHLITATGQRVTLRCSPRSGDLSVYWYQQSLDQGLQFLIQYYNGEERAKGNILERFSAQQFPDLHSELNLSSLELGDSALYFCASSAGQGSFEQYFGPGTRLTVT.

As regards this clone: From the germline J gene comes the end of the CDR3, since the read stops 3 residues before it. The chain uses TRBV30 and TRBJ2-7; D may be TRBD2 (5 bases). The CDR3 is made up of 14 amino acids. The V and J ends lost 2 bases and 3 bases respectively, with 14 bases between them. Per the germline V gene, CDR1 is GTSNPN and CDR2 is SVGIG (reference sequence). This chain's CDR3 is CAWSRGGPVYEQYF. Partial CDR3 DNA: TGTGCCTGGAGTCGCGGAGGTCCCGTCTACGAG.

On this clone: Read sequence stops 3 residues before the CDR3 end, and the germline J gene provides the missing end. This chain uses TRBV4-1 with TRBJ2-7; the D call may be TRBD1 or TRBD2 (5 bases each). The CDR3 spans 14 residues. V was shortened by 4 bases and J by 2 bases, with 12 bases between the two germline ends. Germline V gene sequence: CDR1 MGHRA, CDR2 YSYEKL. The sequenced CDR3 bases are TGCGCCAGCAGCCCCCCTCAGGGAGCCTACGAG. Translating it yields CASSPPQGAYE. The entire CDR3 reads CASSPPQGAYEQYF.

Concerning this clone itself: The CDR3 is cut off 3 residues early in the read; its end comes from the germline J gene. The chain joins TRBV30 to TRBJ2-1, with 9 bases identical to TRBD2. CDR1 and CDR2 from the germline V gene are GTSNPN and SVGIG (reference sequence). There are 16 residues in the CDR3. With 4 bases clipped from V and 6 bases from J, the junction kept 13 bases outside the gene matches. The chain's CDR3 is CAWKGGRALSSNEQFF. Incomplete CDR3 DNA: TGTGCCTGGAAGGGCGGGAGGGCCCTATCCAGCAATGAG. Complete variable domain (other parts from reference TRBV30 and TRBJ2-1): SQTIHQWPATLVQPVGSPLSLECTVEGTSNPNLYWYRQAAGRGLQLLFYSVGIGQISSEVPQNLSASRPQDRQFILSSKKLLLSDSGFYLCAWKGGRALSSNEQFFGPGTRLTVL.

Turning to this clone: The read terminates 3 residues ahead of where the CDR3 ends, so the germline J gene completes it. V is TRBV10-3 and J is TRBJ2-7; TRBD2 aligns across 13 bases. Trimming removed 7 bases from V and 6 bases from J; junction bases left unmatched: 6. CDR1 and CDR2 from the germline V gene are ENHRY and SYGVKD. The CDR3 is 14 amino acids. The CDR3 spells CAIKGLAGPGEQYF. The DNA read from the CDR3 is TGTGCCATCAAGGGACTAGCGGGACCGGGCGAG.

About this clone itself: The read comes to an end 3 residues before the CDR3 does, leaving the germline J gene to fill in the end. The chain couples TRBV28 to TRBJ1-5, with D unresolved. V shed 2 bases and J shed 2 bases, with 10 bases lying between them. The germline V gene has CDR1 MDHEN and CDR2 SYDVKM. There are 15 residues in the CDR3. The CDR3 protein is CASSLKFQGNQPQHF. The sequenced part of the CDR3 DNA is TGTGCCAGCAGTTTAAAGTTCCAGGGCAATCAGCCC.

With regard to this clone: The read ends 3 residues shy of where the CDR3 ends; the end is completed using the germline J gene. The chain combines TRBV18 with TRBJ2-4; 8 bases align to TRBD1. This CDR3 region has 15 residues. From germline, CDR1 is KGHSH and CDR2 LQKENI. The CDR3 sequence: CASSPPGQAHYGQYF. CDR3 DNA, as far as it was read: TGTGCCAGCTCACCACCGGGACAGGCCCACTATGGT.

As regards this clone: The read terminates 3 residues ahead of where the CDR3 ends, so the germline J gene completes it. This chain links TRBV10-3 with TRBJ1-2; the match to TRBD1 covers 8 bases. Germline assignment: CDR1 ENHRY and CDR2 SYGVKD. This CDR3 is 13 amino acids long. J lost 1 base, V lost 11 bases, and 6 bases had no gene match. The CDR3 loop reads CASTGAINYGYTF. The CDR3 bases that were read are TGTGCCTCGACAGGGGCTATTAACTATGGC.

Points on this clone: The CDR3 extends 3 residues past the end of the read, so its final part is completed from the germline J gene. The chain employs TRBV2 and TRBJ1-2; a possible D gene is TRBD1 (6 bases). V was shortened by 2 bases and J by 4 bases, with 8 bases between the two germline ends. This CDR3 has 13 amino acids. Germline CDR1 reads SNHLY; CDR2 reads FYNNEI. The CDR3 is CASSENRVYGYTF. The CDR3 DNA, read in part, is TGTGCCAGCAGTGAAAACAGGGTCTATGGC.

Regarding this clone: The read ends 3 residues early relative to the CDR3; the germline J gene fills the gap. The V call is TRBV29-1, the J call TRBJ2-1; D might be TRBD2 (7 bases). The V and J ends lost 7 bases and 0 bases respectively, with 16 bases between them. The CDR3 covers 15 residues. Germline values: CDR1 SQVTM, CDR2 ANQGSEA. This chain's CDR3 is CSGRGGGGSYNEQFF. CDR3 bases read: TGCAGCGGGAGGGGGGGAGGGGGCTCCTACAATGAG.

As to this clone: The read falls 3 residues short of the CDR3 end, and the missing part is taken from the germline J gene. The chain combines TRBV18 with TRBJ2-4; D is perhaps TRBD1 (8 bases). Trimming stripped 6 bases from V and 2 bases from J, with 14 bases between. This CDR3 region has 15 residues. The germline gives CDR1 KGHSH, CDR2 LQKENI. The CDR3 bases that were read are TGTGCCAGCTCCCTACAGGGGGGGACCAAAAACATT. It yields the protein CASSLQGGTKNI. The entire CDR3 is CASSLQGGTKNIQYF.

A note on this clone: The read terminates 3 residues before the CDR3 end, so the remaining end is supplied by the germline J gene. The chain has TRBV7-3 and TRBJ1-2; a weak D match, TRBD1 (5 bases). This CDR3 has 15 residues. CDR1 is SGHTA and CDR2 is FQGTGA in the germline V gene. This CDR3 is CASSLGGGVQETYTF. The CDR3 DNA, read in part, is TGTGCCAGCAGCTTAGGCGGGGGGGTACAAGAGACC.

Details on this clone: The CDR3 end falls 3 residues outside the read, so it is completed with the germline J gene. The chain is built from TRBV30 and TRBJ1-5; D is unclear. CDR1 is GTSNPN and CDR2 is SVGIG in the germline V gene (reference sequence). The CDR3 covers 14 residues. Trimming removed 5 bases from V and 5 bases from J, with 16 bases in between. The CDR3 bases that were read are TGTGCCTGGGGTCACGACGGAGGGTATCAGCCC. It codes for CAWGHDGGYQP. The full CDR3 is CAWGHDGGYQPQHF. The variable domain in full, with the rest retrieved from reference TRBV30 and TRBJ1-5, is SQTIHQWPATLVQPVGSPLSLECTVEGTSNPNLYWYRQAAGRGLQLLFYSVGIGQISSEVPQNLSASRPQDRQFILSSKKLLLSDSGFYLCAWGHDGGYQPQHFGDGTRLSIL.

As to this clone: The read ends 3 residues before the CDR3 terminus; that terminus is restored from the germline J gene. The V call is TRBV20-1, the J call TRBJ2-5, with 8 bases lining up with TRBD2. This CDR3 contains 13 residues. Looked up from germline, CDR1 is DFQATT and CDR2 is SNEGSKA (reference sequence). The ends lost 1 base at V and 5 bases at J; junction bases unmatched: 3. CDR3 protein: CSARVAGLETQYF. The sequenced CDR3 bases are TGCAGTGCTAGAGTAGCGGGATTGGAGACC.

Comment on this clone: From the germline J gene comes the end of the CDR3, since the read stops 3 residues before it. The J gene is TRBJ2-3, the V gene TRBV18; a possible D gene is TRBD1 (5 bases). V was cut by 0 bases and J by 4 bases, with 17 bases left in between. CDR3 length: 17 residues. Germline CDR1 reads KGHSH; CDR2 reads LQKENI. The CDR3 sequence: CASSPPGQGLGSDTQYF. The DNA read from the CDR3 is TGTGCCAGCTCACCACCCGGTCAGGGTTTGGGGTCAGATACG.

Of note for this clone: The CDR3 extends 3 residues past the end of the read, so its final part is completed from the germline J gene. The rearrangement joins TRBV30 to TRBJ1-5, with D perhaps TRBD1 (6 bases). The CDR3 runs 15 residues. V was cut by 0 bases and J by 5 bases, with 14 bases left in between. Germline-derived CDR1 and CDR2 are GTSNPN and SVGIG (reference sequence). Partial CDR3 DNA: TGTGCCTGGAGTGTACAGGGAGGGGCCCATCAGCCC. It encodes CAWSVQGGAHQP. The CDR3 in its entirety is CAWSVQGGAHQPQHF.

Concerning this clone: The read stops 3 residues short of the end of the CDR3; the missing end is completed from the germline J gene. The rearrangement links TRBV19 to TRBJ1-2; tentatively, D is TRBD1 (5 bases). The CDR3 spans 16 residues. CDR1 is LNHDA, CDR2 SQIVND, per germline (reference sequence). This CDR3 is CASSTLGTSGRWDYTF. The CDR3 DNA, read in part, is TGTGCCAGTAGTACCCTCGGGACTAGCGGGAGGTGGGAC.

Concerning this clone itself: The read halts 3 residues ahead of the CDR3 end, with the missing end drawn from the germline J gene. V usage is TRBV4-2 and J usage is TRBJ2-7; 12 nucleotides match TRBD2. With V trimmed by 4 bases and J by 3 bases, 13 bases remained unmatched. Germline V lookup: CDR1 LGHNA, CDR2 YNFKEQ. The CDR3 extends over 18 amino acids. CDR3 DNA (partial): TGTGCCAGCAGCCTCAACGGGAAGAGACTAGCGGGGGACTACGAG. The encoded protein is CASSLNGKRLAGDYE. The whole CDR3 is CASSLNGKRLAGDYEQYF.

About this clone itself: The read ends 3 residues early relative to the CDR3; the germline J gene fills the gap. The J gene is TRBJ1-4, the V gene TRBV7-6; weak D call: TRBD1 (6 bases). The germline V gene encodes CDR1 SGHVS and CDR2 FNYEAQ. The CDR3 spans 15 residues. This CDR3 is CASSPGGSYNSPLFF. CDR3 DNA, as far as it was read: TGTGCCAGCAGCCCTGGGGGCAGCTATAATTCACCA.

Points on this clone: The read terminates 3 residues ahead of where the CDR3 ends, so the germline J gene completes it. V and J are TRBV30 and TRBJ2-7; D remains ambiguous. The V and J ends lost 0 bases and 4 bases respectively, with 4 bases between them. The CDR3 contains 11 residues. Germline V gene data show CDR1 as GTSNPN and CDR2 as SVGIG (reference sequence). This chain's CDR3 is CAWSVRYEQYF. The CDR3 bases that were read are TGTGCCTGGAGTGTACGGTACGAG.

As concerns this clone: The CDR3 is cut off 3 residues early in the read; its end comes from the germline J gene. The gene calls are TRBV27 and TRBJ2-1; 11 positions match TRBD2. Looked up from germline, CDR1 is MNHEY and CDR2 is SMNVEV (reference sequence). CDR3 length: 16 residues. V trimming: 5 bases; J trimming: 4 bases; junction bases outside the gene matches: 7. Partial CDR3 DNA: TGTGCCAGCAGTCGTAGCGGGAGGGCAGTATACAATGAG. It is translated as CASSRSGRAVYNE. The whole CDR3 sequence reads CASSRSGRAVYNEQFF.